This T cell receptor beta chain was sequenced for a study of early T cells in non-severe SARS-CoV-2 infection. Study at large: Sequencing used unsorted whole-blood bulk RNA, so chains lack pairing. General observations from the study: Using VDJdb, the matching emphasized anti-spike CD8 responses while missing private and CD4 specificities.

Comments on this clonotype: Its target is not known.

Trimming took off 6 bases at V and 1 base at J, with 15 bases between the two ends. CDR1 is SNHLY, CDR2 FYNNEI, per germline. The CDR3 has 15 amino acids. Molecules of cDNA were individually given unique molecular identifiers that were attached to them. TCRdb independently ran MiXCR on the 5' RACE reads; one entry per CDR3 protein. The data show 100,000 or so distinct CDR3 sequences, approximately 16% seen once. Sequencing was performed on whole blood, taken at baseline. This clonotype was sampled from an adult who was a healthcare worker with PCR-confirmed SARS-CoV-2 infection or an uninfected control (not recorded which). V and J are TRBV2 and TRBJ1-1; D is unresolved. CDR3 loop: CASSASLGENTEAFF. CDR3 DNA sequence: TGTGCCAGCAGCGCTTCTTTGGGAGAGAACACTGAAGCTTTCTTT.